One and the same sample provided the 16 T cell receptor beta chains below, sequenced in a study of CD4 T cells in relation to SARS-CoV-2 and coronaviruses. These TCRs are of unknown antigen specificity. The unexposed donors gave CD4+ T cells in 2011-2018, prior to COVID-19. CD4+ T cells were isolated from the cells after less than 13 days of culture. The protocol was immunoSEQ multiplex PCR, while the TCRdb copy is restricted to in-frame clones and leaves out a portion. The table lists more than 20,000 clones, around 80% of them singletons, with approximately 29% in the top ten. The sample consisted of CD4+ T cells from PBMCs, cultured in vitro. The receptors derive from a human donor in good health.

The V call is TRBV10-1, the J call TRBJ1-1, with D perhaps TRBD1 (6 bases). V shed 0 bases and J shed 0 bases, with 11 bases lying between them. The length of the CDR3 is 16 residues. The germline gives CDR1 WNHNN, CDR2 SYGVQD (reference sequence). The CDR3 nucleotides read TGCGCCAGCAGTGAGTCCCGACCAGGGGTGAACACTGAAGCTTTCTTT. It specifies CASSESRPGVNTEAFF.

The chain has TRBV2 and TRBJ1-5; possibly TRBD1 for D (5 bases). The ends were cut back, 6 bases at V and 2 bases at J, with 11 bases in the middle. Germline loops: CDR1 SNHLY, CDR2 FYNNEI. CDR3 length: 14 residues. CDR3 bases: TGTGCCAGCAGGAGGGACCCTGGCAATCAGCCCCAGCATTTT. Protein: CASRRDPGNQPQHF.

The V gene is TRBV9, the J gene TRBJ1-6, with D possibly TRBD1 on 6 matching bases. V was cut by 3 bases and J by 4 bases, with 8 bases left in between. The CDR3 consists of 14 residues. The germline V gene has CDR1 SGDLS and CDR2 YYNGEE. This chain's CDR3 is CASSAGQYNSPLHF. In nucleotides, the CDR3 is TGTGCCAGCAGCGCCGGACAGTATAATTCACCCCTCCACTTT.

CDR3 nucleotide sequence: TGTGCCAGTAGACAGGGGTCTGAGCAGTTCTTC. It is translated as CASRQGSEQFF. This chain joins TRBV19 and TRBJ2-1; TRBD1 matches 7 bases. This CDR3 contains 11 residues. The germline V gene encodes CDR1 LNHDA and CDR2 SQIVND (reference sequence). Losses at the gene ends were 6 bases for V and 9 bases for J; bases not matched to a gene: 2. The complete variable domain, with remaining parts taken from reference TRBV19 and TRBJ2-1, reads DGGITQSPKYLFRKEGQNVTLSCEQNLNHDAMYWYRQDPGQGLRLIYYSQIVNDFQKGDIAEGYSVSREKKESFPLTVTSAQKNPTAFYLCASRQGSEQFFGPGTRLTVL.

The CDR3 is CASSLLDRGNNEQFF. In DNA, the CDR3 is TGCGCCAGCAGCTTGTTGGACAGGGGAAACAATGAGCAGTTCTTC. V is TRBV5-1 and J is TRBJ2-1, with 9 bases matching TRBD1. CDR1 and CDR2 (germline): SGHRS, YFSETQ. With V trimmed by 1 base and J by 5 bases, 4 bases remained unmatched. This CDR3 is built from 15 residues.

The genes are TRBV11-2 and TRBJ2-7, with D possibly being TRBD2 (5 bases). V was clipped by 1 base and J by 7 bases, with 17 bases between them. The CDR3 runs to 15 residues. CDR1 is SGHAT, CDR2 FQNNGV, per germline. CDR3 bases: TGTGCCAGCAGCTTAGTTGGGAGACCCCCTCGGGAGCAGTACTTC. Its translation: CASSLVGRPPREQYF.

This chain links TRBV3-1 (or the pseudogene TRBV3-2) with TRBJ2-5; D is unresolved. V shed 4 bases and J shed 2 bases, with 20 bases lying between them. Germline CDR1 reads LGHDT; CDR2 reads YNNKEL (reference sequence). The CDR3 has 17 amino acids. The CDR3 sequence: CASSLPPGTHLQETQYF. The CDR3 region has the DNA TGTGCCAGCAGCCTCCCCCCTGGAACCCATCTTCAAGAGACCCAGTACTTC.

The chain uses TRBV3-1 (or the pseudogene TRBV3-2) and TRBJ1-1; the D is unclear. Trimming stripped 2 bases from V and 1 base from J, with 5 bases between. Germline V gene sequence: CDR1 LGHDT, CDR2 YNNKEL (reference sequence). The CDR3 has 13 residues. CDR3 loop: CASSQLQNTEAFF. The DNA for the CDR3 is TGTGCCAGCAGCCAACTACAGAACACTGAAGCTTTCTTT.

V usage is TRBV14 and J usage is TRBJ2-5; 7 bases map to TRBD1. Germline lookup yields CDR1 SGHDN and CDR2 FVKESK. Trimming at V came to 1 base and at J to 1 base, leaving 9 bases not matched to a gene. The length of the CDR3 is 17 residues. The CDR3 sequence: CASSQGPRDSRQETQYF. Written as DNA, the CDR3 is TGTGCCAGCAGCCAAGGCCCTCGGGACAGCCGCCAAGAGACCCAGTACTTC.

This chain uses TRBV9 with TRBJ2-5; no clear D gene. Deletions cut 0 bases from V and 3 bases from J, with 3 bases between. Germline lookup yields CDR1 SGDLS and CDR2 YYNGEE. This CDR3 is built from 12 residues. The CDR3 DNA reads TGTGCCAGCAGCGTAGGCGAAGAGACCCAGTACTTC. Residues: CASSVGEETQYF.

This chain connects TRBV6-5 to TRBJ2-7; 9 positions agree with TRBD1. With 8 bases clipped from V and 3 bases from J, the junction kept 5 bases outside the gene matches. Germline V gives CDR1 MNHEY, CDR2 SVGAGI. This CDR3 region has 13 residues. The DNA for the CDR3 is TGTGCCAGCTTCGGACAGGGGCTCTACGAGCAGTACTTC. Its translation is CASFGQGLYEQYF.

V usage is TRBV9 and J usage is TRBJ2-5, with 8 bases matching TRBD1. Germline CDR1 SGDLS, CDR2 YYNGEE. J was trimmed by 5 bases and V by 3 bases; bases with no gene match: 6. CDR3 length: 14 amino acids. The chain's CDR3 is CASSDRGEGETQYF. The CDR3 bases are TGTGCCAGCAGCGACAGGGGGGAAGGGGAGACCCAGTACTTC.

The chain uses TRBV18 and TRBJ2-7, with a tentative D call TRBD1 (6 bases). Germline CDR1 and CDR2: KGHSH and LQKENI. V gave up 4 bases and J gave up 2 bases, with 12 bases separating them. This CDR3 is built from 14 residues. CDR3 amino acids: CASSLGQGPYEQYF. The CDR3 nucleotides read TGTGCCAGCTCACTAGGCCAGGGGCCCTACGAGCAGTACTTC.

The chain has TRBV5-6 and TRBJ2-7, with 7 positions matching TRBD2. The CDR3 consists of 14 residues. V lost 2 bases to trimming and J lost 4 bases; unmatched junction nucleotides: 6. CDR1 is SGHDT, CDR2 YYEEEE, per germline. The chain's CDR3 is CASSFTGGVYEQYF. CDR3 DNA: TGTGCCAGCAGCTTTACGGGAGGTGTGTACGAGCAGTACTTC.

The chain links TRBV2 to TRBJ2-2, with 9 bases that match TRBD1. The CDR3 is 14 residues long. The germline V gene encodes CDR1 SNHLY and CDR2 FYNNEI. With 8 bases clipped from V and 5 bases from J, the junction kept 6 bases outside the gene matches. The DNA for the CDR3 is TGTGCCAGCCGGGACAGGGTGGGAACCGGGGAGCTGTTTTTT. Protein sequence: CASRDRVGTGELFF.

The chain uses TRBV5-1 and TRBJ2-5, with D maybe TRBD2 (6 bases). The V gene lost 3 bases and the J gene lost 1 base, with 13 bases spanning the gap. Germline V CDR1 and CDR2: SGHRS, YFSETQ. The CDR3 sequence is 15 residues long. The CDR3 loop is CASSWGLELQETQYF. The CDR3 DNA reads as TGCGCCAGCAGCTGGGGACTCGAACTCCAAGAGACCCAGTACTTC. The complete variable domain, with remaining parts taken from reference TRBV5-1 and TRBJ2-5, reads KAGVTQTPRYLIKTRGQQVTLSCSPISGHRSVSWYQQTPGQGLQFLFEYFSETQRNKGNFPGRFSGRQFSNSRSEMNVSTLELGDSALYLCASSWGLELQETQYFGPGTRLLVL.